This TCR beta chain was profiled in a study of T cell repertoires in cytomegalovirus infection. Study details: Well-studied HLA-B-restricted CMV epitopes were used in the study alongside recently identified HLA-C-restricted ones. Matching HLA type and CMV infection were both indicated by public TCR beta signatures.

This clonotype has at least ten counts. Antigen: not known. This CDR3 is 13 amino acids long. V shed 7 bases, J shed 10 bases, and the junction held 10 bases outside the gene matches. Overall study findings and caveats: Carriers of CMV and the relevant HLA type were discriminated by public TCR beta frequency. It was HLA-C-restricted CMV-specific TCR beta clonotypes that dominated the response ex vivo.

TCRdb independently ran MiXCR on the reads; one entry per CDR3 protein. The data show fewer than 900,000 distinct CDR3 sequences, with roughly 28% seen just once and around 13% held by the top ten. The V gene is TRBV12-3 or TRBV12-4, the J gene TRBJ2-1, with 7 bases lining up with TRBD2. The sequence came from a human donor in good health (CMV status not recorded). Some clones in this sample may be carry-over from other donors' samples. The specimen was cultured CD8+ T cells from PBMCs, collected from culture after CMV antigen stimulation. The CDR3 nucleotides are TGTGCCAGCAAAGTGGGGGGGGTATGGGAGCAGTTCTTC. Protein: CASKVGGVWEQFF.